This T cell receptor (beta chain) derives from a study of T cell clusters in autoimmune cytopenias. Findings and caveats of the study: Functional roles of the in silico T cell clusters still await experimental validation.

One tube held mixed TRB-A and TRB-B primer pools for touch-down PCR. TCRdb re-called the multiplex PCR reads, yielding one record per CDR3 amino acid sequence without DNA. This sample's clone table lists roughly 3,800 distinct CDR3 sequences. By frequency, this clonotype registers medium-sized. Its antigen is unidentified. Each sample's input was about 250 ng genomic DNA, about 38,000 genome equivalents. The CDR3 loop spans 11 amino acids. CDR1 is MNHEY, CDR2 SVGAGI, per germline. The chain couples TRBV6-5 to TRBJ2-1. The TCR sequence derives from a human donor with an autoimmune cytopenia or autoimmune hepatitis (not recorded which). Sample: peripheral blood. This chain's CDR3 is CASRADNEQFF.